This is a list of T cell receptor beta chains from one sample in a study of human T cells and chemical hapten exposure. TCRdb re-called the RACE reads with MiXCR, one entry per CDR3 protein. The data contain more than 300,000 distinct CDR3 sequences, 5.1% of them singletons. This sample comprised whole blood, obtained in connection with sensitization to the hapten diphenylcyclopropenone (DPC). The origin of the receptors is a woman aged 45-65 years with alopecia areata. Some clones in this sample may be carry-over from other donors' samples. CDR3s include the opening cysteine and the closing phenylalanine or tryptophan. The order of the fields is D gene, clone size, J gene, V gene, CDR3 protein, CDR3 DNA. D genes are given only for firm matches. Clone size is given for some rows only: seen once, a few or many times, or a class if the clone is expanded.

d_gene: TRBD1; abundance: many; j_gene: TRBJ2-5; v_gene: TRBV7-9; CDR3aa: CASSLGTGGQETQYF; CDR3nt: TGTGCCAGCAGCTTAGGGACAGGTGGCCAAGAGACCCAGTACTTC
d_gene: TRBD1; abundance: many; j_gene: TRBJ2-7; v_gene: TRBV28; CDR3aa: CAGRRDRDAYEQYF; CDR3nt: TGTGCCGGGCGAAGGGACAGGGACGCCTACGAGCAGTACTTC
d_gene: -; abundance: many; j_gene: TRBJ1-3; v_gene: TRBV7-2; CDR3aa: CASSSYRDGTIYF; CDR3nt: TGTGCCAGCAGCTCCTACAGGGACGGCACCATATATTTT
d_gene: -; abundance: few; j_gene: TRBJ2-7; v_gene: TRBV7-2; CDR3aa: CASSLEPDRRYEQYF; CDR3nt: TGTGCCAGCAGCTTAGAACCCGACAGAAGATACGAGCAGTACTTC
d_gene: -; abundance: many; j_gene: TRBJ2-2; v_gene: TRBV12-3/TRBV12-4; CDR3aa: CASGQPTGELFF; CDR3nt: TGTGCCAGCGGACAGCCGACCGGGGAGCTGTTTTTT
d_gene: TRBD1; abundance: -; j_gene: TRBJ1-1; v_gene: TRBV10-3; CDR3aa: CAISSSDRETEAFF; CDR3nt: TGTGCCATCAGTTCGTCGGACAGGGAAACTGAAGCTTTCTTT
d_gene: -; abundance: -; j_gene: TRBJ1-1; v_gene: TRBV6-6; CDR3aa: CAAEPDRLNTEAFF; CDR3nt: TGTGCCGCAGAACCCGACAGATTGAACACTGAAGCTTTCTTT
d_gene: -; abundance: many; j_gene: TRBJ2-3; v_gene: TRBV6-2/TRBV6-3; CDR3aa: CASRSDGDTQYF; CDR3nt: TGTGCCAGCAGGTCCGACGGAGATACGCAGTATTTT
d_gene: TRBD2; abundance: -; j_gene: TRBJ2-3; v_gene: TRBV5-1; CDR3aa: CASSLAGTRKDTQYF; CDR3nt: TGCGCCAGCAGCTTGGCCGGGACTAGGAAAGATACGCAGTATTTT
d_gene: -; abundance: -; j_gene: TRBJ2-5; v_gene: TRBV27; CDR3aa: CASSPNGGRGETQYF; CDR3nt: TGTGCCAGCAGTCCCAACGGGGGAAGGGGAGAGACCCAGTACTTC